This entry describes one T cell receptor (beta chain). What it binds is not known. These data are taken from a study of blood T cells in healthy people across ages. The second PCR ran about 6 to 11 cycles with a sample-barcoded 5' primer and J-beta primers. TCRdb called the 5' RACE reads again in MiXCR, with one record for every CDR3 protein. The table includes around 1,000,000 distinct CDR3 sequences, 20% to 25% detected once. CDR1 and CDR2 from the germline V gene are SQVTM and ANQGSEA. Trimming cost V 8 bases and J 4 bases, with 21 bases left between them. The CDR3 extends over 15 amino acids. General observations from the study: Higher diversity, along with more naive CD4+ cells, distinguished long-lived donors from aged donors.

A further study also used this sample, focusing on T cells of mothers and their children.

Sequenced: blood. The chain has TRBV29-1 and TRBJ2-1; unclear D gene. This TCR derives from a girl aged 2 to 9 in good health. The CDR3 nucleotides are TGCAGCTCGAGTGGCCACGAGGTGGGATACAATGAGCAGTTCTTC. It yields the protein CSSSGHEVGYNEQFF.